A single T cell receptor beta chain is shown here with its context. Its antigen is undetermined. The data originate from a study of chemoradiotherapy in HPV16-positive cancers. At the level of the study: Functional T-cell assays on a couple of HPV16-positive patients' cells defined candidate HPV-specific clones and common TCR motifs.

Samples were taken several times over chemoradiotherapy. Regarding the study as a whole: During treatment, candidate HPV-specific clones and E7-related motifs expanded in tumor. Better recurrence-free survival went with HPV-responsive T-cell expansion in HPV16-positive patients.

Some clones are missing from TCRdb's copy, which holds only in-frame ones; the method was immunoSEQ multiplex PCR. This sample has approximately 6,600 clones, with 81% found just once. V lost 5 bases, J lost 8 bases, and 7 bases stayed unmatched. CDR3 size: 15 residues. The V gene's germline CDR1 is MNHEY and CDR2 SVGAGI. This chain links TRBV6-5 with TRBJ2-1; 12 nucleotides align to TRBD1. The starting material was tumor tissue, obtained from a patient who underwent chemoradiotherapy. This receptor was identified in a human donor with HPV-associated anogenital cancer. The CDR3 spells CASSAVGTGGHEQFF. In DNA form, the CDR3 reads TGTGCCAGCAGTGCCGTTGGGACAGGGGGCCATGAGCAGTTCTTC.